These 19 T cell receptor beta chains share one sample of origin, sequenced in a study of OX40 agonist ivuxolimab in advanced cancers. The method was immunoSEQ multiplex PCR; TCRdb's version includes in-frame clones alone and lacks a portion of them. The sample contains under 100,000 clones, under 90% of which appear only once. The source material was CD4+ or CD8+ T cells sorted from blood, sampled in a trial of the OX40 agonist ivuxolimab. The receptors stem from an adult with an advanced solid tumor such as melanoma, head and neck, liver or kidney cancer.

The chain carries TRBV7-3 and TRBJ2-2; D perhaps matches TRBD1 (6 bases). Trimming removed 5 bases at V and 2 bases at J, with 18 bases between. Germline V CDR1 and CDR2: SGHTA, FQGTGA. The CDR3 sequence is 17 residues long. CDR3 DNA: TGTGCCAGCAGCCCCCAGGGGACCTTGCTTAACACCGGGGAGCTGTTTTTT. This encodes CASSPQGTLLNTGELFF.

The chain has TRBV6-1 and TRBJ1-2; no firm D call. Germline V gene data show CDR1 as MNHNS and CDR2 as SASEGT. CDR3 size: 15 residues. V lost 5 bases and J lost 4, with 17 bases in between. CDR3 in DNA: TGTGCCAGCAGTCCCATAACTATTCACCTCTATGGCTACACCTTC. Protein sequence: CASSPITIHLYGYTF.

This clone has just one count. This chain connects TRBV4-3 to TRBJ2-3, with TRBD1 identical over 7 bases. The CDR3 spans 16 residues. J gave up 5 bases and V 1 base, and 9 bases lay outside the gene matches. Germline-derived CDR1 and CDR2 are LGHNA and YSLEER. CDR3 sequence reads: CASSQGGQVGKDTQYF. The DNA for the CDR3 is TGCGCCAGCAGCCAAGGTGGACAGGTGGGGAAAGATACGCAGTATTTT.

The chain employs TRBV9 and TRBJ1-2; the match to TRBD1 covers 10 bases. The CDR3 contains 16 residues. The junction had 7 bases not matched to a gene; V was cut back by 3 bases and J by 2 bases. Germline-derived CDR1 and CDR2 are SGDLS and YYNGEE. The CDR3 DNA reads TGTGCCAGCAGCGGGAGACAGGGGGCGCGAAACTATGGCTACACCTTC. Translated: CASSGRQGARNYGYTF.

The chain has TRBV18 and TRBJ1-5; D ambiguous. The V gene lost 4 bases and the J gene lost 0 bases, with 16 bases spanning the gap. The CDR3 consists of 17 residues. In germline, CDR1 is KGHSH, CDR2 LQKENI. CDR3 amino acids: CASSLFEAGNSNQPQHF. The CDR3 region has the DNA TGTGCCAGCTCACTATTTGAGGCGGGGAATAGCAATCAGCCCCAGCATTTT.

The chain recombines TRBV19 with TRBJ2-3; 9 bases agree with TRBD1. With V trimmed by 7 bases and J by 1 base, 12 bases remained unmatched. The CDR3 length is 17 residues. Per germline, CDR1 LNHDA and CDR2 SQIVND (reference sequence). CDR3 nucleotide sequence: TGTGCCAGTAATGGAGCCAAACAGGGGGCGCGCACAGATACGCAGTATTTT. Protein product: CASNGAKQGARTDTQYF.

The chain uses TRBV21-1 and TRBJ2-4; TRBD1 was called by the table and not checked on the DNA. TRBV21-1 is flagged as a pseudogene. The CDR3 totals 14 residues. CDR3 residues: CAREGQIAKNIQYF. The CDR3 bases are TGTGCCAGAGAGGGACAGATAGCCAAAAACATTCAGTACTTC.

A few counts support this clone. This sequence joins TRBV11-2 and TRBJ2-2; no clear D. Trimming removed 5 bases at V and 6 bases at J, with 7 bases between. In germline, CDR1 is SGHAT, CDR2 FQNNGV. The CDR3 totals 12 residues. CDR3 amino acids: CASSAFAGELFF. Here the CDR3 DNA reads TGTGCCAGCAGCGCTTTCGCCGGGGAGCTGTTTTTT.

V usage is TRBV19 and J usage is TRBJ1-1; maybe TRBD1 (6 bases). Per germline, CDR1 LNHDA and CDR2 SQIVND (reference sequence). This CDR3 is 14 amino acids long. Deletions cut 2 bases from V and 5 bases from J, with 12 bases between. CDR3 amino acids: CASSIRGSYTEAFF. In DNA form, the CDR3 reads TGTGCCAGTAGTATAAGGGGGAGTTATACTGAAGCTTTCTTT.

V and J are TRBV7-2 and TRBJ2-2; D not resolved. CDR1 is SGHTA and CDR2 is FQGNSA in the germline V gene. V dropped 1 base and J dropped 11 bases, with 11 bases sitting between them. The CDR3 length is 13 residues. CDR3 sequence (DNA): TGTGCCAGCAGCTTAGTTCCCCGTGGAGAGCTGTTTTTT. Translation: CASSLVPRGELFF.

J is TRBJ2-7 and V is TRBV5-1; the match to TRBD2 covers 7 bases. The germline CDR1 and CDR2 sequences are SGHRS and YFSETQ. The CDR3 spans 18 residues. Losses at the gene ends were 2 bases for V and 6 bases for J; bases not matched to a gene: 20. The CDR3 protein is CASSFFPGRERGRAEQYF. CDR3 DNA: TGCGCCAGCAGCTTTTTTCCCGGCAGGGAGCGGGGTCGGGCCGAGCAGTACTTC. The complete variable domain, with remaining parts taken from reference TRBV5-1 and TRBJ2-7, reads KAGVTQTPRYLIKTRGQQVTLSCSPISGHRSVSWYQQTPGQGLQFLFEYFSETQRNKGNFPGRFSGRQFSNSRSEMNVSTLELGDSALYLCASSFFPGRERGRAEQYFGPGTRLTVT.

The CDR3 DNA is TGTGCCAGCAGTTTATTTTCAGATACGCAGTATTTT. Translated: CASSLFSDTQYF. J is TRBJ2-3 and V is TRBV28; D is uncertain. The CDR3 totals 12 residues. Looked up from germline, CDR1 is MDHEN and CDR2 is SYDVKM. Deletions cut 1 base from V and 4 bases from J, with 3 bases between.

CDR3 nucleotide sequence: TGTGCCAGCAGGCGAAAGATGGGACAGGGCTACGAGCAGTACTTC. Its protein product is CASRRKMGQGYEQYF. The genes are TRBV5-4 and TRBJ2-7, with TRBD1 identical over 9 bases. The V gene's germline CDR1 is SGHNT and CDR2 YYREEE (reference sequence). V lost 5 bases and J lost 3; bases outside the gene matches: 9. This CDR3 region has 15 residues.

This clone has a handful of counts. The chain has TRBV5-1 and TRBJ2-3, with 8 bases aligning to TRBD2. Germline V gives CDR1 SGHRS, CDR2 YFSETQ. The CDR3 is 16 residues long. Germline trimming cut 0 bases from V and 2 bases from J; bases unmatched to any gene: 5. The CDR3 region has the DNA TGCGCCAGCAGCTTGGGAGCACTAGCGGACACAGATACGCAGTATTTT. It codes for CASSLGALADTDTQYF.

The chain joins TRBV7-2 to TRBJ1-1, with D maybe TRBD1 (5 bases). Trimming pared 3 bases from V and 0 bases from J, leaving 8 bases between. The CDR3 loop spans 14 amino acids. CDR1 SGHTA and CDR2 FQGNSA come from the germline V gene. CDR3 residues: CASSFGGLNTEAFF. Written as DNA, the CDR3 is TGTGCCAGCAGCTTTGGGGGACTGAACACTGAAGCTTTCTTT.

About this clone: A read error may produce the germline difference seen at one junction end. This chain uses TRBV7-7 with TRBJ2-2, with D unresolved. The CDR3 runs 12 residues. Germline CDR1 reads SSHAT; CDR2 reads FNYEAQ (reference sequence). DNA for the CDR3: TGTGCTAGCAGCTCGAACACCGGGGAGCTGTTTTTT. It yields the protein CASSSNTGELFF.

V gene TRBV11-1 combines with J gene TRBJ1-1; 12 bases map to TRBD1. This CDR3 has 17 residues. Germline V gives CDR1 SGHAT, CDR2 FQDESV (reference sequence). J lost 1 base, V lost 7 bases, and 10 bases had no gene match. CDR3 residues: CASTLSGQGASNTEAFF. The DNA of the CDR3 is TGTGCCAGCACTTTATCGGGACAGGGGGCTTCGAACACTGAAGCTTTCTTT.

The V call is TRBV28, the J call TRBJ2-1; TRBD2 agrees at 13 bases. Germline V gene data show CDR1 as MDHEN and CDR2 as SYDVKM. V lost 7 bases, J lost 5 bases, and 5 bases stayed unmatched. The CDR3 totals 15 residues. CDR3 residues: CASKRLAGGDNEQFF. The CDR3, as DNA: TGTGCCAGCAAAAGACTAGCGGGGGGAGACAATGAGCAGTTCTTC.

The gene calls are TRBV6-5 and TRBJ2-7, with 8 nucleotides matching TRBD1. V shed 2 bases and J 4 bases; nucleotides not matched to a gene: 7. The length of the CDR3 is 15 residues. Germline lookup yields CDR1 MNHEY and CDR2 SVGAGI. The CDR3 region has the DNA TGTGCCAGCAGTTACCGCGGACAGGGAACTTACGAGCAGTACTTC. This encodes CASSYRGQGTYEQYF.